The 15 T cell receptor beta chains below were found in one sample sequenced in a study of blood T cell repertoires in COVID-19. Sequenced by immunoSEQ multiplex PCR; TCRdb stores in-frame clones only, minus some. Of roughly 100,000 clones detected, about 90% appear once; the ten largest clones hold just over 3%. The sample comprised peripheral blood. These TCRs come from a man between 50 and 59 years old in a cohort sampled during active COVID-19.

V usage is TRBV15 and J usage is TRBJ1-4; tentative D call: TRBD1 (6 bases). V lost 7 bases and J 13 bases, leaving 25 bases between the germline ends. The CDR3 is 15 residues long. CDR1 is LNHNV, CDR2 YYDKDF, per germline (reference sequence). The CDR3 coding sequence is TGTGCCACCACCCCTACAGGGATGCCTAACGGGGCACTGTTTTTT. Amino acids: CATTPTGMPNGALFF.

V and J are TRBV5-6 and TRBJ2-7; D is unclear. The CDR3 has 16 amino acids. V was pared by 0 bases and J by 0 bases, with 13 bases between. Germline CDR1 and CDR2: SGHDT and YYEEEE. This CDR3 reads CASSLAGSSSSYEQYF. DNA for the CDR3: TGTGCCAGCAGCTTGGCCGGTTCCTCAAGCTCCTACGAGCAGTACTTC. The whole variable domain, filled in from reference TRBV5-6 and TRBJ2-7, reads DAGVTQSPTHLIKTRGQQVTLRCSPKSGHDTVSWYQQALGQGPQFIFQYYEEEERQRGNFPDRFSGHQFPNYSSELNVNALLLGDSALYLCASSLAGSSSSYEQYFGPGTRLTVT.

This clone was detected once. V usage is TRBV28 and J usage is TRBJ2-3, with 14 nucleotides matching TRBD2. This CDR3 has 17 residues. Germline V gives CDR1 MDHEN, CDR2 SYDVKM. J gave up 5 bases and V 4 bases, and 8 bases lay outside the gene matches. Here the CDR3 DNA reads TGTGCCAGCAGTTCCGTGGATGGGACTAGCGGGGGAGATACGCAGTATTTT. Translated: CASSSVDGTSGGDTQYF.

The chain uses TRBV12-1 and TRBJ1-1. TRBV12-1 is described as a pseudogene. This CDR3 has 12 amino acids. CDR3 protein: CASSLGDTEAFF. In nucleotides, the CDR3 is TGTGCCAGCAGCTTGGGAGACACTGAAGCTTTCTTT.

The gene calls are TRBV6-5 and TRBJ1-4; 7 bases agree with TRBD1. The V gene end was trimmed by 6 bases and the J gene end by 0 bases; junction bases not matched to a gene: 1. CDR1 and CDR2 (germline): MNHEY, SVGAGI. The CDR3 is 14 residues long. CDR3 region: CASRGQTTNEKLFF. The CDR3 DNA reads TGTGCCAGCAGGGGACAGACAACTAATGAAAAACTGTTTTTT.

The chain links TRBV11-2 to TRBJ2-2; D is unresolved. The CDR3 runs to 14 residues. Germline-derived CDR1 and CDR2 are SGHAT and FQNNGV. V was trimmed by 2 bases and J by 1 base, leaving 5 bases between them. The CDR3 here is CASSLRRNTGELFF. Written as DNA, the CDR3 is TGTGCCAGCAGCTTACGTAGGAACACCGGGGAGCTGTTTTTT.

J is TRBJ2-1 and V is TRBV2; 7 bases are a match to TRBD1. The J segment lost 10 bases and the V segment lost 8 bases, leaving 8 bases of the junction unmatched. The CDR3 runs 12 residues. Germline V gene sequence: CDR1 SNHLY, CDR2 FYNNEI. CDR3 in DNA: TGTGCCAGCGGGAAGGGGGCGGAAGAGCAGTTCTTC. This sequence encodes CASGKGAEEQFF.

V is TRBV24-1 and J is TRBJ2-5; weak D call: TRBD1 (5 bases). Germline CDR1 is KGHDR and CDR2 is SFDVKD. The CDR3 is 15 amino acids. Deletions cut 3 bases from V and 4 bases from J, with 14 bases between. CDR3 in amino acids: CATSDARGAGETQYF. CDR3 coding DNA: TGTGCCACCAGTGATGCTCGTGGGGCTGGAGAGACCCAGTACTTC.

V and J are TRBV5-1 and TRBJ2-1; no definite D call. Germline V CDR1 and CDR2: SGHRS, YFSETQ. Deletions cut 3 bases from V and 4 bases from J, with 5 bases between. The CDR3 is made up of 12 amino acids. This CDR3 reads CASSSQYNEQFF. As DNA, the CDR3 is TGCGCCAGCAGCTCACAGTACAATGAGCAGTTCTTC. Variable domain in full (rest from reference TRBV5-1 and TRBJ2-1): KAGVTQTPRYLIKTRGQQVTLSCSPISGHRSVSWYQQTPGQGLQFLFEYFSETQRNKGNFPGRFSGRQFSNSRSEMNVSTLELGDSALYLCASSSQYNEQFFGPGTRLTVL.

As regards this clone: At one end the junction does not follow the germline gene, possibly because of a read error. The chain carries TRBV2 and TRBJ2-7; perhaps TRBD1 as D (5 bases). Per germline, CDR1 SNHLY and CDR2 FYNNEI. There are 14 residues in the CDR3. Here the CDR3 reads CASSVDSVVYGQYF. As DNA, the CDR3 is TGTGCCAGCAGTGTCGACAGCGTGGTTTACGGGCAGTACTTC.

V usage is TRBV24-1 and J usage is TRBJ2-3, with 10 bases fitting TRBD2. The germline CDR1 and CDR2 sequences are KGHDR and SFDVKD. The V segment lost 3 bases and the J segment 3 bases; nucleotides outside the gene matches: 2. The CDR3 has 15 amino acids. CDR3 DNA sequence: TGTGCCACCAGTGATCTGGGACTAGCGACAGATACGCAGTATTTT. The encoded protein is CATSDLGLATDTQYF.

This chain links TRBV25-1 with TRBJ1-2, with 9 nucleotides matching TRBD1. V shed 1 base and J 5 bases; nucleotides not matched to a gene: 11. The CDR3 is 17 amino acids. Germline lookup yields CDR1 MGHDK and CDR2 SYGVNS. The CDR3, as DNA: TGTGCCAGCAGTGAATCTCGGACAGGGGCCCTTAGGTATGGCTACACCTTC. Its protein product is CASSESRTGALRYGYTF.

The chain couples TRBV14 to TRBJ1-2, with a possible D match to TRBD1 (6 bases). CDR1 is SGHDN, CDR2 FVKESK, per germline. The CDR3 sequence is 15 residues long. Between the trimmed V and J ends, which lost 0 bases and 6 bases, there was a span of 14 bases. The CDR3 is CASSQDRQAVHGYTF. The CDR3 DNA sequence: TGTGCCAGCAGCCAAGATCGACAGGCGGTACATGGCTACACCTTC.

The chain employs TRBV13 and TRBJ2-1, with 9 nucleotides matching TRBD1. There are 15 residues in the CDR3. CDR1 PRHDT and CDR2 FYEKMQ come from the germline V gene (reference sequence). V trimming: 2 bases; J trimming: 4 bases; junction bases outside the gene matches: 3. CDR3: CASSLTTGGYNEQFF. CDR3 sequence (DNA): TGTGCCAGCAGCTTAACGACAGGGGGGTACAATGAGCAGTTCTTC.

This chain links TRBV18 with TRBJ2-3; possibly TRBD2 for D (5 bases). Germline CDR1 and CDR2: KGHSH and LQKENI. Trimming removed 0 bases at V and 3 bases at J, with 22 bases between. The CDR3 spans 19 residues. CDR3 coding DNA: TGTGCCAGCTCACCACCGTACGACTACCGCCTTTGGCAAACAGATACGCAGTATTTT. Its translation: CASSPPYDYRLWQTDTQYF.